A single sample gave rise to the 22 T cell receptor beta chains below, sequenced in a study of shared clonotypes between healthy human individuals. Sequencing was performed with immunoSEQ multiplex PCR; in TCRdb, only in-frame clones are kept and a portion is missing. The repertoire includes about 600,000 clones, approximately 97% of them detected once, and around 0.057% sits in the top ten. The specimen sequenced was naive CD4+ T cells sorted from blood. Regarding subset: CD45RA+ positively selected. These receptors all come from a woman under 40 in good health.

The rearrangement uses TRBV19 and TRBJ2-5; D uncertain. The CDR3 spans 14 residues. V was cut by 5 bases and J by 2 bases, with 12 bases left in between. The germline CDR1 and CDR2 sequences are LNHDA and SQIVND (reference sequence). The CDR3 coding sequence is TGTGCCAGTAGTTGGCTGGGTGGGCAAGAGACCCAGTACTTC. Translated: CASSWLGGQETQYF.

The V call is TRBV27, the J call TRBJ2-3; D is uncertain. The CDR3 has 14 amino acids. The V gene's germline CDR1 is MNHEY and CDR2 SMNVEV (reference sequence). V shed 8 bases and J shed 0 bases, with 12 bases lying between them. CDR3: CASAVVRSTDTQYF. The CDR3 DNA reads TGTGCCAGCGCCGTCGTGCGGAGCACAGATACGCAGTATTTT.

V usage is TRBV28 and J usage is TRBJ1-2; D gene ambiguous. The CDR3 has 14 amino acids. With 2 bases removed from V and 4 bases from J, the gap between germline ends came to 11 bases. CDR1 and CDR2 (germline): MDHEN, SYDVKM. DNA of the CDR3: TGTGCCAGCAGTTTAGGGTACCCGGCCTATGGCTACACCTTC. Encoded protein: CASSLGYPAYGYTF.

The chain links TRBV11-3 to TRBJ2-2; 9 nucleotides align to TRBD1. J was trimmed by 8 bases and V by 3 bases; bases with no gene match: 10. Per germline, CDR1 SGHNT and CDR2 YENEEA. The CDR3 loop spans 16 amino acids. CDR3 in DNA: TGTGCCAGCAGCTTGCTTGGACAGGGGTTCACAGGGGAGCTGTTTTTT. Translation gives CASSLLGQGFTGELFF.

The chain carries TRBV14 and TRBJ2-1; the match to TRBD2 covers 10 bases. The V segment lost 1 base and the J segment 0 bases; nucleotides outside the gene matches: 9. There are 19 residues in the CDR3. In germline, CDR1 is SGHDN, CDR2 FVKESK. DNA of the CDR3: TGTGCCAGCAGCCAAGGTCGGCTAGCGGGAGCTAGCTCCTACAATGAGCAGTTCTTC. Amino acid sequence: CASSQGRLAGASSYNEQFF.

The genes are TRBV6-1 and TRBJ1-2, with 8 bases lining up with TRBD1. The CDR3 consists of 15 residues. The trim removed 2 bases at V and 5 bases at J, leaving 7 bases unmatched. Germline CDR1 MNHNS, CDR2 SASEGT. The chain's CDR3 is CASSELGTGGYGYTF. The CDR3 region has the DNA TGTGCCAGCAGTGAATTAGGGACAGGCGGATATGGCTACACCTTC.

The chain uses TRBV28 and TRBJ2-6, with D possibly being TRBD2 (6 bases). Trimming pared 6 bases from V and 4 bases from J, leaving 13 bases between. The CDR3 contains 15 residues. Germline loops: CDR1 MDHEN, CDR2 SYDVKM. CDR3 in DNA: TGTGCCAGCAGAAAATGGGCGGGAGGGGCCAACGTCCTGACTTTC. Residues: CASRKWAGGANVLTF.

This sequence joins TRBV28 and TRBJ2-7, with D possibly matching TRBD1 (5 bases). Trimming pared 2 bases from V and 1 base from J, leaving 12 bases between. Germline V gene lookup returns CDR1 MDHEN and CDR2 SYDVKM. This CDR3 has 15 residues. CDR3 in amino acids: CASSLMAGRSYEQYF. The CDR3 DNA reads as TGTGCCAGCAGTTTAATGGCAGGGCGGTCCTACGAGCAGTACTTC.

This clone was seen just once. CDR3 DNA sequence: TGCGCCAGCAGCCAAGATCGTAACACAGATACGCAGTATTTT. This gives the protein CASSQDRNTDTQYF. J is TRBJ2-3 and V is TRBV4-1; no definite D call. CDR3 length equals 14 residues. The V and J ends lost 0 bases and 2 bases respectively, with 6 bases between them. Germline lookup yields CDR1 MGHRA and CDR2 YSYEKL.

The chain recombines TRBV5-1 with TRBJ2-2, with 10 bases fitting TRBD2. Germline loops: CDR1 SGHRS, CDR2 YFSETQ. V was pared by 4 bases and J by 5 bases, with 11 bases of the junction left unmatched. The length of the CDR3 is 17 residues. Written as DNA, the CDR3 is TGCGCCAGCAGCAGGAGAGGACTAGCGGATATTACCGGGGAGCTGTTTTTT. As protein: CASSRRGLADITGELFF.

The rearrangement joins TRBV29-1 to TRBJ1-4, with 7 bases aligning to TRBD1. This CDR3 region has 11 residues. V was clipped by 6 bases and J by 7 bases; unmatched bases: 2. Germline values: CDR1 SQVTM, CDR2 ANQGSEA. CDR3 loop: CSVQGGEKLFF. In DNA, the CDR3 is TGCAGCGTCCAGGGGGGTGAAAAACTGTTTTTT.

CDR3 nucleotide sequence: TGTGCCAGCGTTCCCGGGAACACTGTGGGGTACGAGCAGTACTTC. Amino acids: CASVPGNTVGYEQYF. The chain has TRBV14 and TRBJ2-7, with a weak D call TRBD2 (5 bases). The CDR3 extends over 15 amino acids. Per the germline V gene, CDR1 is SGHDN and CDR2 is FVKESK. V was clipped by 8 bases and J by 4 bases, with 21 bases between them. Using reference TRBV14 and TRBJ2-7 for the parts outside the CDR3, the full variable domain is EAGVTQFPSHSVIEKGQTVTLRCDPISGHDNLYWYRRVMGKEIKFLLHFVKESKQDESGMPNNRFLAERTGGTYSTLKVQPAELEDSGVYFCASVPGNTVGYEQYFGPGTRLTVT.

The chain joins TRBV7-3 to TRBJ2-3; possible D gene TRBD1, 6 bases. The CDR3 covers 13 residues. Germline V gene lookup returns CDR1 SGHTA and CDR2 FQGTGA. The V end lost 5 bases, the J end lost 3 bases, and 9 bases lay between the germline ends. CDR3 coding DNA: TGTGCCAGCAGCGCCGGACAGACAGATACGCAGTATTTT. Translation: CASSAGQTDTQYF.

The V call is TRBV27, the J call TRBJ2-5; D might be TRBD2 (6 bases). Matching the DNA end better, TRBJ2-7 makes the J call doubtful. This CDR3 spans 15 amino acids. The germline gives CDR1 MNHEY, CDR2 SMNVEV (reference sequence). The DNA of the CDR3 is TGTGCCAGCAGTTTACGCGGGATTAGCTCCTACGAGCAGTACTTC. Its protein is CASSLRGISSYEQYF.

The V and J genes are TRBV7-6 and TRBJ2-7, with D perhaps given as TRBD1 or TRBD2 (5 bases each). This CDR3 contains 14 residues. Trimming took 5 bases from V and 4 from J, leaving 15 bases between them. The V gene's germline CDR1 is SGHVS and CDR2 FNYEAQ. CDR3 nucleotides: TGTGCCAGCAGCCACCAGAGGGGTGGTTACGAGCAGTACTTC. Translated, it gives CASSHQRGGYEQYF.

The chain employs TRBV2 and TRBJ2-5; tentative D call: TRBD2 (7 bases). TRBJ2-7 matches the DNA end more closely, so the J call is doubtful. The length of the CDR3 is 17 residues. Germline CDR1 reads SNHLY; CDR2 reads FYNNEI. This chain's CDR3 is CASSQPRAGAFSGEQYF. CDR3 in DNA: TGTGCCAGCAGCCAACCCCGGGCGGGGGCCTTTTCGGGCGAGCAGTACTTC.

Details on this clone: Other DNA sequences from this sample encode an identical CDR3 as well. The chain couples TRBV2 to TRBJ2-5; D is undetermined. The CDR3 extends over 11 amino acids. Per the germline V gene, CDR1 is SNHLY and CDR2 is FYNNEI. Between the trimmed V and J ends, which lost 1 base and 5 bases, there was a span of 2 bases. The CDR3 DNA is TGTGCCAGCAGTGAAGTCGAGACCCAGTACTTC. It yields the protein CASSEVETQYF.

V is TRBV11-2 and J is TRBJ2-4; D gene unclear. Germline assignment: CDR1 SGHAT and CDR2 FQNNGV. V was shortened by 3 bases and J by 5 bases, with 5 bases between the two germline ends. The length of the CDR3 is 12 residues. CDR3 sequence reads: CASSFQENIQYF. CDR3 coding DNA: TGTGCCAGCAGCTTTCAGGAAAACATTCAGTACTTC.

This chain joins TRBV28 and TRBJ1-6; tentative D call: TRBD1 (6 bases). Germline CDR1 and CDR2: MDHEN and SYDVKM. The ends were cut back, 7 bases at V and 7 bases at J, with 17 bases in the middle. The CDR3 totals 15 residues. This CDR3 is CASKLSGTPNSPLHF. The DNA of the CDR3 is TGTGCCAGCAAACTATCCGGGACACCGAATTCACCCCTCCACTTT.

The chain has TRBV6-5 and TRBJ1-5, with 9 positions matching TRBD1. The V segment lost 4 bases and the J segment 5 bases; nucleotides outside the gene matches: 6. Germline lookup yields CDR1 MNHEY and CDR2 SVGAGI. This CDR3 has 15 residues. For the CDR3, the DNA is TGTGCCAGCAGTTTACGGACAGGGGCCCATCAGCCCCAGCATTTT. It is translated as CASSLRTGAHQPQHF.

The chain links TRBV18 to TRBJ2-5, with D perhaps assigned TRBD1 or TRBD2 (6 bases each). Germline V gene lookup returns CDR1 KGHSH and CDR2 LQKENI. Between the trimmed V and J ends, which lost 1 base and 5 bases, there was a span of 8 bases. The CDR3 has 13 residues. The CDR3 is CASSPRRGETQYF. For the CDR3, the DNA is TGTGCCAGCTCACCACGGAGGGGGGAGACCCAGTACTTC.

This clone occurred once. The chain couples TRBV28 to TRBJ2-6; 7 nucleotides align to TRBD2. V trimming: 10 bases; J trimming: 0 bases; junction bases outside the gene matches: 15. This CDR3 has 18 amino acids. Per germline, CDR1 MDHEN and CDR2 SYDVKM. CDR3 residues: CATGSLAVSSSGANVLTF. The CDR3 coding sequence is TGTGCCACGGGGAGCCTAGCGGTCTCGTCCTCTGGGGCCAACGTCCTGACTTTC.